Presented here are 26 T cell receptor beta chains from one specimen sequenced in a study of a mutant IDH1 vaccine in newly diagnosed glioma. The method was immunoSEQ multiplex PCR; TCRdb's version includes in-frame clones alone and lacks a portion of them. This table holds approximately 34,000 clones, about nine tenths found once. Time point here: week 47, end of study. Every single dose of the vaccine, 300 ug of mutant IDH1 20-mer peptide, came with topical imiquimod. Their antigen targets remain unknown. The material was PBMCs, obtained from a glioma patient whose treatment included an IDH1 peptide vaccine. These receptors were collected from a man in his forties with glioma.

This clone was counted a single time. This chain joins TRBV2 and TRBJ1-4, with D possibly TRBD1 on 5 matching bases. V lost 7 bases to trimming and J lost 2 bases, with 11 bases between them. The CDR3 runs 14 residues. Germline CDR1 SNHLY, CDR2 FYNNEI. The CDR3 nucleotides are TGTGCCAGCAAGGGGTGGAGGACTAATGAAAAACTGTTTTTT. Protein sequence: CASKGWRTNEKLFF.

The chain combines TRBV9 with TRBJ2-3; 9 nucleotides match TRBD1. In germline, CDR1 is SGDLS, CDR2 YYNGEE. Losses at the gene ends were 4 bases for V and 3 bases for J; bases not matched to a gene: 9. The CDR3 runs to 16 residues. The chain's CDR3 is CASSLWTGERTDTQYF. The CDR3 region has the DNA TGTGCCAGCAGCCTCTGGACAGGGGAAAGGACAGATACGCAGTATTTT.

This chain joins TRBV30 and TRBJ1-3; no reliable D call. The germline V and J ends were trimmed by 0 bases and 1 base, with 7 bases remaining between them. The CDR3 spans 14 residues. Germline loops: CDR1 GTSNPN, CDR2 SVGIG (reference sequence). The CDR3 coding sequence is TGTGCCTGGAGTGTAGGAGGGTCTGGAAACACCATATATTTT. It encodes CAWSVGGSGNTIYF. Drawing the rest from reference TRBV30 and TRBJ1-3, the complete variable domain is SQTIHQWPATLVQPVGSPLSLECTVEGTSNPNLYWYRQAAGRGLQLLFYSVGIGQISSEVPQNLSASRPQDRQFILSSKKLLLSDSGFYLCAWSVGGSGNTIYFGEGSWLTVV.

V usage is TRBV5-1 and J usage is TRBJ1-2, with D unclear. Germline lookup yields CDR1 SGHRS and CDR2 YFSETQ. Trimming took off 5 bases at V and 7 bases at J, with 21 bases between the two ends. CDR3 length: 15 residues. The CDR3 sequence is CASSQRPGIQAGYTF. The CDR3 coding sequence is TGCGCCAGCAGTCAGCGCCCAGGTATTCAGGCTGGCTACACCTTC.

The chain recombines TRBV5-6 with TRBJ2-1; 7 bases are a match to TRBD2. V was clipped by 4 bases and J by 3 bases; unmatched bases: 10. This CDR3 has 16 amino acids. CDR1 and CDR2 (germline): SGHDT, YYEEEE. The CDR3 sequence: CASSPGLSSLYNEQFF. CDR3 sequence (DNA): TGTGCCAGCAGCCCGGGACTATCGAGCCTCTACAATGAGCAGTTCTTC. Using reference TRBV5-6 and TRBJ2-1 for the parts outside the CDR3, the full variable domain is DAGVTQSPTHLIKTRGQQVTLRCSPKSGHDTVSWYQQALGQGPQFIFQYYEEEERQRGNFPDRFSGHQFPNYSSELNVNALLLGDSALYLCASSPGLSSLYNEQFFGPGTRLTVL.

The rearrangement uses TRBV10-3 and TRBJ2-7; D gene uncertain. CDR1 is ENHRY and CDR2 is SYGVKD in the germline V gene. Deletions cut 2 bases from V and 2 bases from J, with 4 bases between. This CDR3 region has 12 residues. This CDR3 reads CAISERAYEQYV. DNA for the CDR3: TGTGCCATCAGTGAGCGGGCCTACGAGCAGTACGTC.

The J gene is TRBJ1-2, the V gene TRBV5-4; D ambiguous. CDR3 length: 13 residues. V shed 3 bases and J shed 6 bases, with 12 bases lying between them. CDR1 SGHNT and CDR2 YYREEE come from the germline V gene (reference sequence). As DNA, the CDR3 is TGTGCCAGCAGCTCCGTTATCCTGCATGGCTACACCTTC. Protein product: CASSSVILHGYTF.

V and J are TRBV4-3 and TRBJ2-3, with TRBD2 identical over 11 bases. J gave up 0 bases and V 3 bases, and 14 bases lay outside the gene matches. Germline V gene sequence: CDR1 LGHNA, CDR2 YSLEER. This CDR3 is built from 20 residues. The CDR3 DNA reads TGCGCCAGCAGCCAGGATCTACTAGCGGGAGTCTATGGTAGCACAGATACGCAGTATTTT. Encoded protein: CASSQDLLAGVYGSTDTQYF.

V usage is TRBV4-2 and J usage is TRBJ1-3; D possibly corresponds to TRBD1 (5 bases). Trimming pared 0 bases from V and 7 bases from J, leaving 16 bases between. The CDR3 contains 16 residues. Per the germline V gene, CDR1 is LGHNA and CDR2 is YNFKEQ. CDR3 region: CASSQDYGQGSNTIYF. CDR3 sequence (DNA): TGTGCCAGCAGCCAAGATTACGGGCAGGGTTCCAACACCATATATTTT.

The CDR3 is CASSSPSTGTPYEQYF. The CDR3 region has the DNA TGTGCCAGCAGCTCCCCCTCGACAGGAACACCCTACGAGCAGTACTTC. The rearrangement joins TRBV11-1 to TRBJ2-7; D is perhaps TRBD1 (6 bases). The CDR3 extends over 16 amino acids. The germline V and J ends were trimmed by 4 bases and 2 bases, with 18 bases remaining between them. The germline gives CDR1 SGHAT, CDR2 FQDESV (reference sequence).

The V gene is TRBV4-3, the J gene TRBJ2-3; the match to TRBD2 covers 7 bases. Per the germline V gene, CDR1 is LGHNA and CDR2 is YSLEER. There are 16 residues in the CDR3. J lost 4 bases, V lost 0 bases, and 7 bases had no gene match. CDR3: CASSQDPGRAADTQYF. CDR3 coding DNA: TGCGCCAGCAGCCAAGATCCAGGGAGGGCCGCAGATACGCAGTATTTT.

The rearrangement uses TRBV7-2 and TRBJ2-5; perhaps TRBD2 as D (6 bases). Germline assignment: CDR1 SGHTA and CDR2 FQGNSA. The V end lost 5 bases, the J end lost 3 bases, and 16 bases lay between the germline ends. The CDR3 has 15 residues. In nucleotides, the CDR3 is TGTGCCAGCAGCCCCAGACTAGGGGCGAAAGAGACCCAGTACTTC. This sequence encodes CASSPRLGAKETQYF.

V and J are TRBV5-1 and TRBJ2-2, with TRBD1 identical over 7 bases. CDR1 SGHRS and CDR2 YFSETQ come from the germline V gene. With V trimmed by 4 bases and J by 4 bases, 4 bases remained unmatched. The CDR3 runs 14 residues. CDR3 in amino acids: CASSLWDSTGELFF. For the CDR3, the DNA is TGCGCCAGCAGCCTTTGGGACAGCACCGGGGAGCTGTTTTTT.

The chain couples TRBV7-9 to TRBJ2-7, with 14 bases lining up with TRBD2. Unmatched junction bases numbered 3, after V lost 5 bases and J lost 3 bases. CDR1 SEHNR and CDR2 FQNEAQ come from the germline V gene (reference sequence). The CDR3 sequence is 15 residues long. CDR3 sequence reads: CASSRLAGGLYEQYF. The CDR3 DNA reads TGTGCCAGCAGCAGACTAGCGGGAGGGCTCTACGAGCAGTACTTC.

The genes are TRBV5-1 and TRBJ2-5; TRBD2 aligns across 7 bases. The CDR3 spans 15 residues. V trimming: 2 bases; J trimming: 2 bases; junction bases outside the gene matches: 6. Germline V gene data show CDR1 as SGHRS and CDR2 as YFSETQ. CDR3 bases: TGCGCCAGCAGCTTAGGGGCTAGCGGACAAGAGACCCAGTACTTC. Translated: CASSLGASGQETQYF.

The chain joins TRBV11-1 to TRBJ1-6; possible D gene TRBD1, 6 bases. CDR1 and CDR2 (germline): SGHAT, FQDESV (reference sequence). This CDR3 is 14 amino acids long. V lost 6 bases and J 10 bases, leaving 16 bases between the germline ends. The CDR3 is CASRSRGRGSPLHF. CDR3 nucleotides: TGTGCCAGCAGATCCAGGGGAAGAGGCTCACCCCTCCACTTT.

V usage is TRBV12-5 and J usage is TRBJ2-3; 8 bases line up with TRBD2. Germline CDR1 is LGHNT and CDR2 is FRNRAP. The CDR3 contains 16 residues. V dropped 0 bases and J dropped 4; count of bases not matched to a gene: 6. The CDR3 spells CASGLVGRGGADTQYF. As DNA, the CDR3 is TGTGCTAGTGGTTTGGTAGGCCGGGGGGGCGCAGATACGCAGTATTTT.

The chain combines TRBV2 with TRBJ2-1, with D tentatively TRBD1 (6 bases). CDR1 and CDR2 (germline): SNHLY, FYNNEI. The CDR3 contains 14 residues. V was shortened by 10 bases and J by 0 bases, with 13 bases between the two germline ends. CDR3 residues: CATKRTDSYNEQFF. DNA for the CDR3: TGTGCCACCAAACGGACAGACTCCTACAATGAGCAGTTCTTC.

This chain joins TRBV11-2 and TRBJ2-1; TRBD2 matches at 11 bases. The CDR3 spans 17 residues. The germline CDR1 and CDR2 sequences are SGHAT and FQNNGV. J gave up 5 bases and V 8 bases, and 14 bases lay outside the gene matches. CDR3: CASGRGRGLAEHNEQFF. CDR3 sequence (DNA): TGTGCCAGCGGTCGAGGCAGGGGACTAGCGGAACACAATGAGCAGTTCTTC.

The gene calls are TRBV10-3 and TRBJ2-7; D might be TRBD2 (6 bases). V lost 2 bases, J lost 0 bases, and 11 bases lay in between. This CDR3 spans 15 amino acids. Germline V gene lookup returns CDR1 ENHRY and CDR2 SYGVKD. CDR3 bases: TGTGCCATCAGTGAGGGGACTCTCCCCTCCTACGAGCAGTACTTC. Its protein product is CAISEGTLPSYEQYF.

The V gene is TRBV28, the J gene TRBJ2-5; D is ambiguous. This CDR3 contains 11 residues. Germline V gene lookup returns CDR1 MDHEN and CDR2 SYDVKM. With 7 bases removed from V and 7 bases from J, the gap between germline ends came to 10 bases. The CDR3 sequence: CASKLKGTQYF. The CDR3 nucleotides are TGTGCCAGCAAGCTAAAGGGGACCCAGTACTTC. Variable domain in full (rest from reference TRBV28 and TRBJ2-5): DVKVTQSSRYLVKRTGEKVFLECVQDMDHENMFWYRQDPGLGLRLIYFSYDVKMKEKGDIPEGYSVSREKKERFSLILESASTNQTSMYLCASKLKGTQYFGPGTRLLVL.

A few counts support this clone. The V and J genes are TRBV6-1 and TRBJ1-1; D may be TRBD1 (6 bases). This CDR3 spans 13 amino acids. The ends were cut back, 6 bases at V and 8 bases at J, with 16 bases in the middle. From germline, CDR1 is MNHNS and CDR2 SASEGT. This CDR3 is CASSALLGTEAFF. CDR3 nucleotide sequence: TGTGCCAGCAGCGCTTTATTAGGGACAGAAGCTTTCTTT.

In DNA, the CDR3 is TGCGCCAGCAGCCATCATCCGGACAGGATGAAGGAGACCCAGTACTTC. This codes for CASSHHPDRMKETQYF. J is TRBJ2-5 and V is TRBV4-1; 7 nucleotides align to TRBD1. Unmatched junction bases numbered 12, after V lost 3 bases and J lost 5 bases. The germline CDR1 and CDR2 sequences are MGHRA and YSYEKL. The CDR3 sequence is 16 residues long.

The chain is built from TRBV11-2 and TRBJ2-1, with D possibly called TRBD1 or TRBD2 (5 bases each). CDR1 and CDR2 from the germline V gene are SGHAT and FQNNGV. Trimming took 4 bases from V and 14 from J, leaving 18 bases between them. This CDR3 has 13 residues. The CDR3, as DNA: TGTGCCAGCAGCTCGGGACCGCCAGAAGTAAAGTTCTTC. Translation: CASSSGPPEVKFF. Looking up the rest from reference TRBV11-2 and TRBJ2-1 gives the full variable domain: EAGVAQSPRYKIIEKRQSVAFWCNPISGHATLYWYQQILGQGPKLLIQFQNNGVVDDSQLPKDRFSAERLKGVDSTLKIQPAKLEDSAVYLCASSSGPPEVKFFGPGTRLTVL.

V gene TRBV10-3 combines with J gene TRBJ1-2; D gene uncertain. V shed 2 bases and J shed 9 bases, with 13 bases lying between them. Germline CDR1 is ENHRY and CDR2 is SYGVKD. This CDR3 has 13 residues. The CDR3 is CAISEAGEGRYTF. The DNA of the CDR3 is TGTGCCATCAGTGAGGCAGGAGAAGGGCGCTACACCTTC.

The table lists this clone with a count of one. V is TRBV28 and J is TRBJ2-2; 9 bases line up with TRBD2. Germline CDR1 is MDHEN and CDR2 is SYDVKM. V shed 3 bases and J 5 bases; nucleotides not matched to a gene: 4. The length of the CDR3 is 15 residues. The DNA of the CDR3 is TGTGCCAGCAGTTTTGGCGGGAGGGGGACCGGGGAGCTGTTTTTT. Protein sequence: CASSFGGRGTGELFF.